This entry lists 21 T cell receptor beta chains sequenced from one sample in a study of shared T cell receptors in the human thymus. Method: immunoSEQ multiplex PCR; TCRdb's copy keeps in-frame clones and lacks some. The data show about 540,000 clones, around three quarters seen once. This sample was also put to use in a study of human thymus T cells.

Sequencing input: thymocytes. The source of these receptors is a boy in the first two years of life with a congenital heart defect.

This sequence joins TRBV27 and TRBJ1-1; 11 nucleotides agree with TRBD1. The CDR3 contains 14 residues. The trim removed 5 bases at V and 4 bases at J, leaving 3 bases unmatched. Germline V gene sequence: CDR1 MNHEY, CDR2 SMNVEV (reference sequence). In DNA, the CDR3 is TGTGCCAGCAGTCAGGGACAGGGGGGCACTGAAGCTTTCTTT. It yields the protein CASSQGQGGTEAFF.

The chain employs TRBV19 and TRBJ1-2, with 7 bases fitting TRBD1. J was trimmed by 4 bases and V by 5 bases; bases with no gene match: 7. The CDR3 sequence is 14 residues long. CDR1 and CDR2 (germline): LNHDA, SQIVND (reference sequence). CDR3 loop: CASSSGGTVYGYTF. In nucleotides, the CDR3 is TGTGCCAGTAGTTCAGGGGGAACAGTCTATGGCTACACCTTC. The whole variable domain, remainder taken from reference TRBV19 and TRBJ1-2, is DGGITQSPKYLFRKEGQNVTLSCEQNLNHDAMYWYRQDPGQGLRLIYYSQIVNDFQKGDIAEGYSVSREKKESFPLTVTSAQKNPTAFYLCASSSGGTVYGYTFGSGTRLTVV.

V is TRBV7-9 and J is TRBJ2-7; 7 bases map to TRBD2. This CDR3 contains 16 residues. From germline, CDR1 is SEHNR and CDR2 FQNEAQ (reference sequence). V shed 2 bases, J shed 6 bases, and the junction held 13 bases outside the gene matches. The CDR3 protein is CASSLRVARELGEQYF. The CDR3 region has the DNA TGTGCCAGCAGCTTAAGGGTTGCGCGGGAGTTAGGCGAGCAGTACTTC.

The DNA for the CDR3 is TGTGCCAGCAGCCACCGACAGGCCACGAGCTCCTACGAGCAGTACTTC. Residues: CASSHRQATSSYEQYF. V gene TRBV4-2 combines with J gene TRBJ2-7, with D maybe TRBD1 (6 bases). CDR1 LGHNA and CDR2 YNFKEQ come from the germline V gene. Trimming took 3 bases from V and 0 from J, leaving 15 bases between them. The CDR3 has 16 amino acids.

The chain recombines TRBV28 with TRBJ2-3; 10 positions agree with TRBD1. The length of the CDR3 is 15 residues. The trim removed 7 bases at V and 4 bases at J, leaving 8 bases unmatched. Germline V gene data show CDR1 as MDHEN and CDR2 as SYDVKM. The CDR3: CASTRGGTGADTQYF. DNA for the CDR3: TGTGCCAGCACAAGGGGTGGGACAGGGGCAGATACGCAGTATTTT.

This chain links TRBV4-1 with TRBJ1-1, with a weak D call TRBD1 (5 bases). With 6 bases removed from V and 5 bases from J, the gap between germline ends came to 16 bases. The CDR3 sequence is 14 residues long. The germline V gene has CDR1 MGHRA and CDR2 YSYEKL. As DNA, the CDR3 is TGCGCCAGCAGGTCGCGGGGGATAGGTACTGAAGCTTTCTTT. This codes for CASRSRGIGTEAFF.

The gene calls are TRBV27 and TRBJ2-1; perhaps TRBD1 as D (6 bases). The germline V gene encodes CDR1 MNHEY and CDR2 SMNVEV (reference sequence). V lost 1 base to trimming and J lost 3 bases, with 13 bases between them. The CDR3 spans 16 residues. The CDR3 sequence: CASSLLGHRVYNEQFF. The DNA of the CDR3 is TGTGCCAGCAGTTTATTGGGACACCGCGTCTACAATGAGCAGTTCTTC.

The chain joins TRBV14 to TRBJ2-2; no definite D call. The CDR3 runs 16 residues. The germline CDR1 and CDR2 sequences are SGHDN and FVKESK. V dropped 0 bases and J dropped 6 bases, with 14 bases sitting between them. Here the CDR3 reads CASSQEVSQESGELFF. CDR3 nucleotide sequence: TGTGCCAGCAGCCAAGAGGTCTCCCAGGAATCCGGGGAGCTGTTTTTT.

CDR3 in DNA: TGCAGCGTTGAGGATTTACAGGCCGCGAGGCCCTTTGAAGCTTTCTTT. It is translated as CSVEDLQAARPFEAFF. This rearrangement joins TRBV29-1 to TRBJ1-1; D is possibly TRBD1 (5 bases). This CDR3 spans 16 amino acids. The V end was cut by 3 bases, the J end by 7 bases, with 24 bases between. The germline V gene encodes CDR1 SQVTM and CDR2 ANQGSEA.

The rearrangement joins TRBV2 to TRBJ2-1, with D possibly being TRBD2 (6 bases). The CDR3 runs 14 residues. The V and J ends lost 9 bases and 2 bases respectively, with 14 bases between them. Germline CDR1 reads SNHLY; CDR2 reads FYNNEI. The CDR3 region is CASSRGGAYNEQFF. In nucleotides, the CDR3 is TGTGCCAGTTCACGGGGAGGCGCCTACAATGAGCAGTTCTTC.

Only a few counts were recorded for this clone. The CDR3 nucleotides read TGCGCCAGCAGCTTGGCCAGCGGGTACACCGGGGAGCTGTTTTTT. It yields the protein CASSLASGYTGELFF. The genes are TRBV5-1 and TRBJ2-2, with D tentatively TRBD2 (6 bases). The V gene lost 0 bases and the J gene lost 3 bases, with 9 bases spanning the gap. There are 15 residues in the CDR3. CDR1 is SGHRS and CDR2 is YFSETQ in the germline V gene.

V and J are TRBV2 and TRBJ2-7; 7 bases align to TRBD1. Losses at the gene ends were 3 bases for V and 1 base for J; bases not matched to a gene: 3. This CDR3 comprises 14 residues. CDR1 is SNHLY, CDR2 FYNNEI, per germline. The CDR3 spells CASSDGTDSYEQYF. CDR3 nucleotide sequence: TGTGCCAGCAGTGACGGGACAGATTCCTACGAGCAGTACTTC. Full variable domain (remainder filled in from reference TRBV2 and TRBJ2-7): EPEVTQTPSHQVTQMGQEVILRCVPISNHLYFYWYRQILGQKVEFLVSFYNNEISEKSEIFDDQFSVERPDGSNFTLKIRSTKLEDSAMYFCASSDGTDSYEQYFGPGTRLTVT.

CDR3 nucleotide sequence: TGTGCCAGCAGCTTGGTGGTCAGAATAAAACTGTTTTTT. This translates into CASSLVVRIKLFF. The chain has TRBV5-6 and TRBJ1-4, with unresolved D. CDR1 is SGHDT, CDR2 YYEEEE, per germline. CDR3 length: 13 amino acids. V gave up 0 bases and J gave up 10 bases, with 10 bases separating them.

The chain carries TRBV7-9 and TRBJ1-1; D unresolved. This CDR3 is 12 amino acids long. V lost 1 base, J lost 2 bases, and 2 bases lay in between. CDR1 is SEHNR, CDR2 FQNEAQ, per germline (reference sequence). The CDR3 nucleotides read TGTGCCAGCAGCTTAGTAAACACTGAAGCTTTCTTT. This codes for CASSLVNTEAFF. The entire variable domain, with the rest obtained from reference TRBV7-9 and TRBJ1-1, is as follows: DTGVSQNPRHKITKRGQNVTFRCDPISEHNRLYWYRQTLGQGPEFLTYFQNEAQLEKSRLLSDRFSAERPKGSFSTLEIQRTEQGDSAMYLCASSLVNTEAFFGQGTRLTVV.

This rearrangement joins TRBV9 to TRBJ2-7; the D gene is possibly TRBD2 (5 bases). The germline V gene has CDR1 SGDLS and CDR2 YYNGEE. The V and J ends lost 3 bases and 1 base respectively, with 14 bases between them. The length of the CDR3 is 15 residues. The CDR3: CASSAPGTLSYEQYF. The CDR3 DNA follows: TGTGCCAGCAGCGCGCCGGGAACACTTTCCTACGAGCAGTACTTC.

The rearrangement uses TRBV18 and TRBJ2-4; a possible D gene is TRBD1 (5 bases). The CDR3 consists of 17 residues. Per the germline V gene, CDR1 is KGHSH and CDR2 is LQKENI. V shed 1 base and J shed 0 bases, with 13 bases lying between them. The CDR3 reads CASSPHVTALAKNIQYF. The CDR3 coding sequence is TGTGCCAGCTCACCACACGTGACAGCCCTAGCCAAAAACATTCAGTACTTC.

On this clone: At the DNA level, this CDR3 is encoded by other sequences in the same sample as well. The V and J genes are TRBV4-1 and TRBJ2-7; 12 bases are shared with TRBD2. After removal of 3 bases from V and 4 bases from J, the junction contained 4 bases not matched to a gene. The CDR3 consists of 15 residues. Germline CDR1 MGHRA, CDR2 YSYEKL. The CDR3, as DNA: TGCGCCAGCAGCCAGGGGACTAGCGGGCCTTACGAGCAGTACTTC. It encodes CASSQGTSGPYEQYF.

The chain couples TRBV4-3 to TRBJ2-1, with 11 bases that match TRBD1. Germline V gene data show CDR1 as LGHNA and CDR2 as YSLEER. The V segment lost 2 bases and the J segment 3 bases; nucleotides outside the gene matches: 9. The CDR3 is 18 residues long. This CDR3 is CASSQSGQGADVYNEQFF. CDR3 in DNA: TGCGCCAGCAGCCAAAGCGGACAGGGGGCGGACGTCTACAATGAGCAGTTCTTC.

The genes are TRBV13 and TRBJ2-7; 8 bases line up with TRBD2. With 4 bases clipped from V and 2 bases from J, the junction kept 13 bases outside the gene matches. The CDR3 contains 17 residues. The germline V gene has CDR1 PRHDT and CDR2 FYEKMQ (reference sequence). The CDR3 nucleotides read TGTGCCAGCAGCTCTCATACCAGCGGGAGCCCCCCCTACGAGCAGTACTTC. Protein product: CASSSHTSGSPPYEQYF.

This clone has only a few counts. The CDR3: CASSVWSGGNEQFF. The CDR3 DNA is TGCGCCAGCAGCGTTTGGTCAGGGGGCAATGAGCAGTTCTTC. The chain carries TRBV4-3 and TRBJ2-1, with 7 bases fitting TRBD1. Germline CDR1 is LGHNA and CDR2 is YSLEER. V lost 5 bases and J lost 6; bases outside the gene matches: 7. This CDR3 comprises 14 residues.

The genes are TRBV6-1 and TRBJ2-7; possible D gene TRBD2, 5 bases. V lost 7 bases and J 1 base, leaving 14 bases between the germline ends. Germline V lookup: CDR1 MNHNS, CDR2 SASEGT. This CDR3 is built from 14 residues. The CDR3 DNA reads as TGTGCCAGCACTCCCAGAGCGGTTTCCTACGAGCAGTACTTC. Its translation is CASTPRAVSYEQYF.